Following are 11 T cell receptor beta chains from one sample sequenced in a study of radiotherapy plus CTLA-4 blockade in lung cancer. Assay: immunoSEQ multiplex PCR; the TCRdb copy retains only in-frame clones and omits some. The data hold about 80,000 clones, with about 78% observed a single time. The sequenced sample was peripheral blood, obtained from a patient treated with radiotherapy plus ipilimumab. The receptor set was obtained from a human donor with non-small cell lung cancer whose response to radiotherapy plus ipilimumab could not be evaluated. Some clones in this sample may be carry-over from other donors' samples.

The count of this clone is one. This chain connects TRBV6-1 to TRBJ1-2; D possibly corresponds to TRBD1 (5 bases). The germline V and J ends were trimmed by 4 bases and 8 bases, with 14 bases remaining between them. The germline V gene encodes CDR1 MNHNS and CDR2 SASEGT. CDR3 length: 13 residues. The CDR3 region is CASSVGLPAGYTF. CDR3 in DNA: TGTGCCAGCAGTGTGGGACTCCCCGCGGGCTACACCTTC.

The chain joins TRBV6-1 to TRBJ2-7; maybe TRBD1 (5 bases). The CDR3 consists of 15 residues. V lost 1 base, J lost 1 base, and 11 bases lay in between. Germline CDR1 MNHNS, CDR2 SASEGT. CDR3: CASSEGVGLSYEQYF. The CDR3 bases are TGTGCCAGCAGTGAAGGAGTGGGGCTGTCCTACGAGCAGTACTTC.

CDR3 loop: CASSPDGNGANVLTF. CDR3 in DNA: TGCGCCAGCAGCCCGGACGGGAACGGGGCCAACGTCCTGACTTTC. The chain carries TRBV5-1 and TRBJ2-6; weak D call: TRBD2 (5 bases). The germline V gene has CDR1 SGHRS and CDR2 YFSETQ. Trimming stripped 4 bases from V and 4 bases from J, with 12 bases between. The CDR3 is 15 residues long.

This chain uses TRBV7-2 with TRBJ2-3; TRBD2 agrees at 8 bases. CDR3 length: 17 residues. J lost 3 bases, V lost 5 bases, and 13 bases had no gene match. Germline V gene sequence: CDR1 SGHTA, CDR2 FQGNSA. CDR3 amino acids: CASSPRDGGAGTDTQYF. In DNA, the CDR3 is TGTGCCAGCAGCCCCCGAGACGGGGGGGCGGGGACAGATACGCAGTATTTT. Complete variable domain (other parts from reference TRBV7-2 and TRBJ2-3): GAGVSQSPSNKVTEKGKDVELRCDPISGHTALYWYRQSLGQGLEFLIYFQGNSAPDKSGLPSDRFSAERTGGSVSTLTIQRTQQEDSAVYLCASSPRDGGAGTDTQYFGPGTRLTVL.

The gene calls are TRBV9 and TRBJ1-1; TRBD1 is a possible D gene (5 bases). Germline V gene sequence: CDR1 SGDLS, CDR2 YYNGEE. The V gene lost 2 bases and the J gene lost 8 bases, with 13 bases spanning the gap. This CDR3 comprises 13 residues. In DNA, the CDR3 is TGTGCCAGCAGCGTTATAACGGGGGGGGAAGCTTTCTTT. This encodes CASSVITGGEAFF. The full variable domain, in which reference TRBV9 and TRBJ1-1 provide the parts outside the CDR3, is DSGVTQTPKHLITATGQRVTLRCSPRSGDLSVYWYQQSLDQGLQFLIQYYNGEERAKGNILERFSAQQFPDLHSELNLSSLELGDSALYFCASSVITGGEAFFGQGTRLTVV.

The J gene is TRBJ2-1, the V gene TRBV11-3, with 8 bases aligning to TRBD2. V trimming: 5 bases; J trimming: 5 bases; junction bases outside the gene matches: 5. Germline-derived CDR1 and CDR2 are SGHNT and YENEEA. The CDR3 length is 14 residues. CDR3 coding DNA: TGTGCCAGCAGCATAGCGGGGAATAACAATGAGCAGTTCTTC. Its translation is CASSIAGNNNEQFF.

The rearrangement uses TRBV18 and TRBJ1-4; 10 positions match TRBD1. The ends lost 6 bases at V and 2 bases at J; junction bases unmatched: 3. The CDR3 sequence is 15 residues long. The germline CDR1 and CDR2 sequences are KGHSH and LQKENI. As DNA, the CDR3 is TGTGCCAGCTCCCGACAGGGGGCGACTAATGAAAAACTGTTTTTT. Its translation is CASSRQGATNEKLFF.

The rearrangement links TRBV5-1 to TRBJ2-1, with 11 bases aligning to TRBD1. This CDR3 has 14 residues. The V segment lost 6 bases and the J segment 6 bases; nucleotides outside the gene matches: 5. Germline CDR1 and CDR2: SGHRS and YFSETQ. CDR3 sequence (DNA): TGCGCCAGCACCCCCGGGACAGGGGGCAATGAGCAGTTCTTC. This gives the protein CASTPGTGGNEQFF. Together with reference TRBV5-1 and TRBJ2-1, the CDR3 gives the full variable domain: KAGVTQTPRYLIKTRGQQVTLSCSPISGHRSVSWYQQTPGQGLQFLFEYFSETQRNKGNFPGRFSGRQFSNSRSEMNVSTLELGDSALYLCASTPGTGGNEQFFGPGTRLTVL.

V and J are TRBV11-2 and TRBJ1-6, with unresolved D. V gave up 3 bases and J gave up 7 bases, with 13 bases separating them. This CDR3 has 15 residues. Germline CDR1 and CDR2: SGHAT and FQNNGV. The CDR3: CASSFLGVGNSPLHF. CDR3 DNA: TGTGCCAGCAGCTTTCTCGGGGTAGGAAATTCACCCCTCCACTTT.

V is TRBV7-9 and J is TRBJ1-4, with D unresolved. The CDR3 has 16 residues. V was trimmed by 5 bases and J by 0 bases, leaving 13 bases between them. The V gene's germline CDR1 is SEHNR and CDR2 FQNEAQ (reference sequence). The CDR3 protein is CASSRLLSATNEKLFF. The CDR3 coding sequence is TGTGCCAGCAGCCGCCTCCTGAGTGCAACTAATGAAAAACTGTTTTTT.

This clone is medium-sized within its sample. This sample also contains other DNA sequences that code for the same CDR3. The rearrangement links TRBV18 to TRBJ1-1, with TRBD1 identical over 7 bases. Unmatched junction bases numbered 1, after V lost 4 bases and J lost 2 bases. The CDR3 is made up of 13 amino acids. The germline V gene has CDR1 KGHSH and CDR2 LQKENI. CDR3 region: CASSRQGNTEAFF. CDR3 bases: TGTGCCAGCTCACGACAGGGTAACACTGAAGCTTTCTTT.